The rows below give T cell receptor beta chains drawn from one sample of a study of T cell responses to AZD1222 COVID-19 vaccine. Measured with immunoSEQ multiplex PCR; TCRdb has only the in-frame clones, and not every one. The data contain roughly 80,000 clones, around 85% of them singletons. The starting material was peripheral blood, obtained 28 days after the second AZD1222 dose. The receptors were sampled from an adult who received the AZD1222 COVID-19 vaccine. Each CDR3 is given with its conserved first and last residue. Fields, in order: J gene, V gene, D gene, clone size, CDR3 DNA, CDR3 protein. The D gene is left open where the match is weak. Clone size is stated in some rows and not others, as once, few, many or a class when expanded.

j_gene: TRBJ1-2
v_gene: TRBV10-2
d_gene: -
abundance: -
CDR3nt: TGCGCCAGCAGTGAGCCCTCGGGACGAAACAACTATGGCTACACCTTC
CDR3aa: CASSEPSGRNNYGYTF

j_gene: TRBJ1-1
v_gene: TRBV3-1/TRBV3-2
d_gene: -
abundance: -
CDR3nt: TGTGCCAGCAGCCTGACGAATGAAGCTTTCTTT
CDR3aa: CASSLTNEAFF

j_gene: TRBJ1-1
v_gene: TRBV5-6
d_gene: -
abundance: -
CDR3nt: TGTGCCAGCAGCTTGGAGGGGGGGCCTGAAGCTTTCTTT
CDR3aa: CASSLEGGPEAFF

j_gene: TRBJ2-5
v_gene: TRBV15
d_gene: -
abundance: -
CDR3nt: TGTGCCACCAGCAGAGATCGCGGGACGCAAGAGACCCAGTACTTC
CDR3aa: CATSRDRGTQETQYF

j_gene: TRBJ1-2
v_gene: TRBV7-2
d_gene: TRBD1
abundance: -
CDR3nt: TGTGCCAGCAGGAGACCCGGGACAGGGGGTACCTATGGCTACACCTTC
CDR3aa: CASRRPGTGGTYGYTF

j_gene: TRBJ2-5
v_gene: TRBV5-5
d_gene: -
abundance: -
CDR3nt: TGTGCCAGCAGCCGTCTAAGGGAGACCCAGTACTTC
CDR3aa: CASSRLRETQYF

j_gene: TRBJ2-5
v_gene: TRBV5-5
d_gene: -
abundance: -
CDR3nt: TGTGCCAGCAGCTTACTGCGCCAAGAGACCCAGTACTTC
CDR3aa: CASSLLRQETQYF

j_gene: TRBJ2-5
v_gene: TRBV15
d_gene: TRBD1
abundance: -
CDR3nt: TGTGCCACCAGCACAACGGACAGGGGGGGACAGACCCAGTACTTC
CDR3aa: CATSTTDRGGQTQYF

j_gene: TRBJ1-1
v_gene: TRBV11-2
d_gene: -
abundance: -
CDR3nt: TGTGCCAGCAGCTTAGGTTATGGCTATGAGAACACTGAAGCTTTCTTT
CDR3aa: CASSLGYGYENTEAFF

j_gene: TRBJ2-7
v_gene: TRBV12-3/TRBV12-4
d_gene: -
abundance: -
CDR3nt: TGTGCCAGCAGTCTAATTACCTACGAGCAGTACTTC
CDR3aa: CASSLITYEQYF

j_gene: TRBJ2-1
v_gene: TRBV9
d_gene: -
abundance: few
CDR3nt: TGTGCCAGCAGCGTGGCGTACAATGAGCAGTTCTTC
CDR3aa: CASSVAYNEQFF

j_gene: TRBJ1-3
v_gene: TRBV6-5
d_gene: -
abundance: -
CDR3nt: TGTGCCAGCAGCCCCCCCGGGGCTGGAAACACCATATATTTT
CDR3aa: CASSPPGAGNTIYF

j_gene: TRBJ2-2
v_gene: TRBV7-3
d_gene: -
abundance: -
CDR3nt: TGTGCCAGCAGCTTACAGGCTAGAGGATACACCGGGGAGCTGTTTTTT
CDR3aa: CASSLQARGYTGELFF

j_gene: TRBJ1-2
v_gene: TRBV7-2
d_gene: -
abundance: few
CDR3nt: TGTGCCAGCAGCTTAGAATCCGGGGGCGGCTATGGCTACACCTTC
CDR3aa: CASSLESGGGYGYTF

j_gene: TRBJ2-7
v_gene: TRBV6-5
d_gene: -
abundance: -
CDR3nt: TGTGCCAGCAGTTACTCGTCTGGGACCGGTACCTACGAGCAGTACTTC
CDR3aa: CASSYSSGTGTYEQYF

j_gene: TRBJ2-2
v_gene: TRBV12-3/TRBV12-4
d_gene: -
abundance: -
CDR3nt: TGTGCCAGCAGTTTAGTGGGCACCGGGGAGCTGTTTTTT
CDR3aa: CASSLVGTGELFF

j_gene: TRBJ2-1
v_gene: TRBV11-2
d_gene: -
abundance: few
CDR3nt: TGTGCCAGCAACCCAGGTGGGTCCTACAATGAGCAGTTCTTC
CDR3aa: CASNPGGSYNEQFF

j_gene: TRBJ1-5
v_gene: TRBV7-8
d_gene: TRBD1
abundance: -
CDR3nt: TGTGCCAGCAGCTTAGGGACAGGGACGGGGGGCAATCAGCCCCAGCATTTT
CDR3aa: CASSLGTGTGGNQPQHF

j_gene: TRBJ2-5
v_gene: TRBV20-1
d_gene: -
abundance: -
CDR3nt: TGCAGTGCTAGGGAAGAGACCCAGTACTTC
CDR3aa: CSAREETQYF

j_gene: TRBJ1-3
v_gene: TRBV10-1
d_gene: -
abundance: -
CDR3nt: TGCGCCAGCACTCCGCCGGGCTCTGGAAACACCATATATTTT
CDR3aa: CASTPPGSGNTIYF

j_gene: TRBJ1-2
v_gene: TRBV7-9
d_gene: TRBD1
abundance: once
CDR3nt: TGTGCCAGCAGCTTAGGGGTGGGACAGATCTATGGCTACACCTTC
CDR3aa: CASSLGVGQIYGYTF

j_gene: TRBJ1-2
v_gene: TRBV9
d_gene: -
abundance: -
CDR3nt: TGTGCCAGCAGCGTAGATCCTGAGAGCTATGGCTACACCTTC
CDR3aa: CASSVDPESYGYTF

j_gene: TRBJ1-3
v_gene: TRBV6-2/TRBV6-3
d_gene: -
abundance: -
CDR3nt: TGTGCCAGCAGTTCTCTCAGGGCTGGAAACACCATATATTTT
CDR3aa: CASSSLRAGNTIYF

j_gene: TRBJ1-5
v_gene: TRBV6-6
d_gene: TRBD1
abundance: -
CDR3nt: TGTGCCAGCAGTTGGCTAATGAGACAGGGACGCCAGCCCCAGCATTTT
CDR3aa: CASSWLMRQGRQPQHF

j_gene: TRBJ2-7
v_gene: TRBV6-5
d_gene: -
abundance: once
CDR3nt: TGTGCCAGCAGTCCCGAGGGGACCAGGGAGCAGTACTTC
CDR3aa: CASSPEGTREQYF

j_gene: TRBJ2-2
v_gene: TRBV27
d_gene: -
abundance: -
CDR3nt: TGTGCCAGCAGTTTAATAGGGACACTGAACACCGGGGAGCTGTTTTTT
CDR3aa: CASSLIGTLNTGELFF